Below are 23 T cell receptor beta chains sequenced from a single sample in a study of siplizumab effects on memory and regulatory T cells (dated by TCRdb to between 2018 and 2021). Libraries were built with the immunoSEQ multiplex PCR assay. TCRdb retrieved this table from immuneACCESS and kept in-frame rearrangements only. Not all clones are present; in checked studies, unresolved V genes account for under half, and no reason is known for the remainder. This sample is represented by about 57,000 clones; around 78% of them were singletons. The top ten hold approximately 3.4% of the sample. The material sequenced was memory CD4+ T cells sorted from blood. The meaning of the sample's cell subset or site label: unstimulated CD4+ memory T cells. The origin of the receptors is a human donor in good health.

The rearrangement uses TRBV6-5 and TRBJ2-2; 9 positions match TRBD2. V shed 4 bases and J 5 bases; nucleotides not matched to a gene: 8. The CDR3 has 16 amino acids. Germline CDR1 MNHEY, CDR2 SVGAGI. CDR3 sequence reads: CASSFQGGRGTGELFF. DNA of the CDR3: TGTGCCAGCAGTTTTCAGGGCGGGAGGGGAACCGGGGAGCTGTTTTTT.

This chain connects TRBV10-3 to TRBJ1-1, with 8 bases lining up with TRBD1. This CDR3 is built from 15 residues. Germline V gene sequence: CDR1 ENHRY, CDR2 SYGVKD. V was clipped by 0 bases and J by 1 base; unmatched bases: 1. CDR3: CAISESDRENTEAFF. CDR3 nucleotides: TGTGCCATCAGTGAGTCGGACAGGGAGAACACTGAAGCTTTCTTT.

The gene calls are TRBV5-6 and TRBJ1-4; TRBD1 might be the D (5 bases). Trimming removed 0 bases from V and 4 bases from J, with 13 bases in between. The CDR3 has 16 amino acids. Germline V gene data show CDR1 as SGHDT and CDR2 as YYEEEE. The CDR3 protein is CASSLGSGQSNEKLFF. As DNA, the CDR3 is TGTGCCAGCAGCTTGGGTTCCGGACAAAGTAATGAAAAACTGTTTTTT.

The V gene is TRBV6-6, the J gene TRBJ2-5; D is possibly TRBD2 (7 bases). The CDR3 contains 14 residues. V lost 4 bases and J 1 base, leaving 10 bases between the germline ends. Germline V lookup: CDR1 MNHNY, CDR2 SVGAGI (reference sequence). The CDR3 sequence: CASSWGGLQETQYF. CDR3 nucleotides: TGTGCCAGCAGTTGGGGGGGCCTCCAAGAGACCCAGTACTTC.

The gene calls are TRBV9 and TRBJ2-3; 7 bases are shared with TRBD2. Trimming at V came to 0 bases and at J to 1 base, leaving 5 bases not matched to a gene. There are 16 residues in the CDR3. Germline lookup yields CDR1 SGDLS and CDR2 YYNGEE. CDR3 DNA: TGTGCCAGCAGCGTAGCTACAACTAGCGGCACAGATACGCAGTATTTT. Protein product: CASSVATTSGTDTQYF.

This clone has a handful of counts. This chain links TRBV19 with TRBJ1-2; D is undetermined. Germline lookup yields CDR1 LNHDA and CDR2 SQIVND (reference sequence). The V end was cut by 4 bases, the J end by 8 bases, with 11 bases between. This CDR3 contains 12 residues. CDR3 residues: CASSKPGGGYTF. CDR3 coding DNA: TGTGCCAGTAGTAAACCGGGAGGAGGCTACACCTTC.

The chain is built from TRBV7-2 and TRBJ1-1; D remains unclear. Germline V gene lookup returns CDR1 SGHTA and CDR2 FQGNSA. The length of the CDR3 is 14 residues. Trimming stripped 1 base from V and 1 base from J, with 7 bases between. The CDR3 sequence: CASSLVWRNTEAFF. For the CDR3, the DNA is TGTGCCAGCAGCTTAGTTTGGCGGAACACTGAAGCTTTCTTT.

This clone showed up just a few times. The chain links TRBV4-2 to TRBJ2-3; D is ambiguous. Germline V gives CDR1 LGHNA, CDR2 YNFKEQ. Trimming took 2 bases from V and 2 from J, leaving 20 bases between them. The CDR3 is 18 amino acids. CDR3 in DNA: TGTGCCAGCAGCCAACAAACAGCGAACCCGATTACCACAGATACGCAGTATTTT. Protein product: CASSQQTANPITTDTQYF.

The J gene is TRBJ2-1, the V gene TRBV9; D possibly matches TRBD1 or TRBD2 (5 bases each). This CDR3 spans 15 amino acids. Per the germline V gene, CDR1 is SGDLS and CDR2 is YYNGEE. V was pared by 3 bases and J by 4 bases, with 14 bases between. The CDR3 DNA is TGTGCCAGCAGCGCGGGGACGGCCACTTACAATGAGCAGTTCTTC. Amino acid sequence: CASSAGTATYNEQFF. Filled out from reference TRBV9 and TRBJ2-1, the complete variable domain reads DSGVTQTPKHLITATGQRVTLRCSPRSGDLSVYWYQQSLDQGLQFLIQYYNGEERAKGNILERFSAQQFPDLHSELNLSSLELGDSALYFCASSAGTATYNEQFFGPGTRLTVL.

This chain uses TRBV5-6 with TRBJ1-6; 10 bases fit TRBD1. This CDR3 contains 15 residues. Losses at the gene ends were 4 bases for V and 11 bases for J; bases not matched to a gene: 9. CDR1 is SGHDT, CDR2 YYEEEE, per germline. CDR3 sequence reads: CASSRFGQGETPLHF. The CDR3 DNA reads TGTGCCAGCAGCCGTTTCGGACAGGGGGAAACACCCCTCCACTTT. Full variable domain (remainder filled in from reference TRBV5-6 and TRBJ1-6): DAGVTQSPTHLIKTRGQQVTLRCSPKSGHDTVSWYQQALGQGPQFIFQYYEEEERQRGNFPDRFSGHQFPNYSSELNVNALLLGDSALYLCASSRFGQGETPLHFGNGTRLTVT.

The V gene is TRBV18, the J gene TRBJ2-2, with D perhaps matching TRBD1 or TRBD2 (7 bases each). This CDR3 comprises 16 residues. Per the germline V gene, CDR1 is KGHSH and CDR2 is LQKENI. V lost 2 bases to trimming and J lost 6 bases, with 16 bases between them. Here the CDR3 reads CASSPKGGGAAGELFF. The CDR3 DNA reads TGTGCCAGCTCACCAAAGGGAGGGGGCGCCGCCGGGGAGCTGTTTTTT.

The chain recombines TRBV11-2 with TRBJ1-4; 8 bases match TRBD1. The CDR3 contains 16 residues. After removal of 1 base from V and 6 bases from J, the junction contained 7 bases not matched to a gene. Germline CDR1 and CDR2: SGHAT and FQNNGV. The CDR3 sequence is CASSLVTGGGDEKLFF. The DNA of the CDR3 is TGTGCCAGCAGCTTAGTTACAGGGGGAGGGGATGAAAAACTGTTTTTT.

Comments on this clone: At one of its ends the junction is not consistent with the germline gene, which may arise from a read error. The rearrangement uses TRBV5-1 and TRBJ1-4, with a tentative D call TRBD1 (6 bases). The germline V gene encodes CDR1 SGHRS and CDR2 YFSETQ. This CDR3 has 16 residues. Here the CDR3 reads CASSLNGGITNEKLSF. CDR3 nucleotides: TGCGCCAGCAGCTTGAATGGGGGCATTACTAATGAAAAACTGTCTTTT.

CDR3 sequence (DNA): TGTGCCAGCAGCTTATCAGCGGCCAACTACGAGCAGTACTTC. Translating gives CASSLSAANYEQYF. The chain uses TRBV11-1 and TRBJ2-7, with a tentative D call TRBD2 (5 bases). The V end was cut by 2 bases, the J end by 3 bases, with 11 bases between. The CDR3 is made up of 14 amino acids. Germline assignment: CDR1 SGHAT and CDR2 FQDESV (reference sequence).

The J gene is TRBJ2-3, the V gene TRBV27, with 7 bases matching TRBD2. This CDR3 is 13 amino acids long. V was clipped by 0 bases and J by 11 bases; unmatched bases: 5. Germline V gives CDR1 MNHEY, CDR2 SMNVEV (reference sequence). CDR3 in amino acids: CASSLSKAGVQYF. In DNA form, the CDR3 reads TGTGCCAGCAGTTTATCGAAGGCGGGGGTGCAGTATTTT.

The rearrangement links TRBV10-2 to TRBJ2-2; TRBD2 is a possible D gene (5 bases). V lost 8 bases and J 0 bases, leaving 13 bases between the germline ends. The CDR3 is 15 residues long. Germline V CDR1 and CDR2: WSHSY, SAAADI. The CDR3 spells CASRRGSANTGELFF. CDR3 bases: TGCGCCAGCCGGCGAGGTAGCGCGAACACCGGGGAGCTGTTTTTT.

The chain combines TRBV10-3 with TRBJ2-4; 7 bases are a match to TRBD2. From germline, CDR1 is ENHRY and CDR2 SYGVKD. The CDR3 is made up of 17 amino acids. J was trimmed by 2 bases and V by 0 bases; bases with no gene match: 7. This chain's CDR3 is CAISESIWGGTKNIQYF. CDR3 in DNA: TGTGCCATCAGTGAGTCGATATGGGGGGGAACCAAAAACATTCAGTACTTC.

The V and J genes are TRBV7-8 and TRBJ2-7; no clear D gene. CDR1 and CDR2 from the germline V gene are SGHVS and FQNEAQ. V was cut by 1 base and J by 1 base, with 11 bases left in between. The CDR3 totals 15 residues. CDR3 DNA: TGTGCCAGCAGCTTAGGACCGGTTGTATCCTACGAGCAGTACTTC. This encodes CASSLGPVVSYEQYF.

J is TRBJ1-3 and V is TRBV7-8; D might be TRBD1 (5 bases). The germline gives CDR1 SGHVS, CDR2 FQNEAQ. The V gene lost 0 bases and the J gene lost 4 bases, with 7 bases spanning the gap. CDR3 length equals 14 residues. The CDR3 loop reads CASSLAGDGNTIYF. DNA for the CDR3: TGTGCCAGCAGCTTAGCAGGGGACGGAAACACCATATATTTT.

In its sample, this clone was seen once. The V call is TRBV7-8, the J call TRBJ1-2; D is possibly TRBD1 (5 bases). The CDR3 runs 15 residues. Germline CDR1 and CDR2: SGHVS and FQNEAQ. CDR3 protein: CATQGLISENYGYTF. Written as DNA, the CDR3 is TGTGCTACCCAGGGTTTAATTTCGGAAAACTATGGCTACACCTTC.

The chain uses TRBV5-1 and TRBJ1-1; D might be TRBD1 (5 bases). The germline V and J ends were trimmed by 2 bases and 4 bases, with 15 bases remaining between them. CDR1 and CDR2 (germline): SGHRS, YFSETQ. CDR3 length: 15 residues. CDR3 nucleotide sequence: TGCGCCAGCAGCTTAAAAGAGGGGTTGAGCACTGAAGCTTTCTTT. This translates into CASSLKEGLSTEAFF.

This clone has just a few counts. This chain joins TRBV6-6 and TRBJ1-1; TRBD1 aligns across 9 bases. Germline assignment: CDR1 MNHNY and CDR2 SVGAGI (reference sequence). V gave up 4 bases and J gave up 7 bases; unmatched junction bases: 7. This CDR3 region has 14 residues. The CDR3 spells CASSSPGQGNEAFF. CDR3 DNA sequence: TGTGCCAGCAGTTCGCCGGGACAGGGTAATGAAGCTTTCTTT.

The rearrangement joins TRBV5-4 to TRBJ2-3, with D possibly matching TRBD2 (5 bases). Trimming pared 9 bases from V and 3 bases from J, leaving 20 bases between. Germline lookup yields CDR1 SGHNT and CDR2 YYREEE (reference sequence). This CDR3 region has 15 residues. This chain's CDR3 is CATGEAFGETDTQYF. The CDR3 DNA reads as TGTGCCACCGGGGAAGCTTTTGGAGAAACAGATACGCAGTATTTT.